This TCR beta chain was recorded in a study of shared clonotypes between healthy human individuals. General observations from the study: Naive CD4 clonotypes overlapped across a handful of donors at about 5%.

Concerning this clone itself: Its antigen is unknown.

The donors were all Caucasian adults (living in Nashville, Tennessee). CD4+ cells were split into CD45RA+ naive and CD45RA-negative memory subsets. Measured with immunoSEQ multiplex PCR; TCRdb has only the in-frame clones, and not every one. The sample includes over a million clones, approximately 98% of them seen just once. Germline loops: CDR1 SGHTA, CDR2 FQGNSA. The CDR3 runs 14 residues. Trimming stripped 1 base from V and 5 bases from J, with 9 bases between. The rearrangement links TRBV7-2 to TRBJ2-1, with D uncertain. The sample taken for sequencing was naive CD4+ T cells sorted from blood. Subset noted: CD45RA+ positively selected. This clonotype was obtained from a man aged 25-40 years in good health. CDR3 coding DNA: TGTGCCAGCAGCTTAGGACCCGCAAACAATGAGCAGTTCTTC. Its protein product is CASSLGPANNEQFF.